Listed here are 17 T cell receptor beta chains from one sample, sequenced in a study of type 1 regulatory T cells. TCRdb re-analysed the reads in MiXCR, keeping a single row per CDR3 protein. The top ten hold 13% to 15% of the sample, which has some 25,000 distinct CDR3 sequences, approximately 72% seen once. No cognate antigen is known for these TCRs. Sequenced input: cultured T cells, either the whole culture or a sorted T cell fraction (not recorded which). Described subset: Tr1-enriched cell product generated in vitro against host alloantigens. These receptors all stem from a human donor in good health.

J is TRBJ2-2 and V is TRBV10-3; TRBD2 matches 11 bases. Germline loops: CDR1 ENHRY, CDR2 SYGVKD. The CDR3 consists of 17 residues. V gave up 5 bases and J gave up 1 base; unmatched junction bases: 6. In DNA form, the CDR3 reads TGTGCCATCAGTTCTTCCGGGACTAGCGGGAACACCGGGGAGCTGTTTTTT. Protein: CAISSSGTSGNTGELFF.

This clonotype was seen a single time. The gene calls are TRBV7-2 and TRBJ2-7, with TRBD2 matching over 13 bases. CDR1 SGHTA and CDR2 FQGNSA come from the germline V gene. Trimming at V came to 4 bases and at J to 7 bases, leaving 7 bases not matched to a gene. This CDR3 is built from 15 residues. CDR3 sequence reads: CASSSGLAGTWEQYF. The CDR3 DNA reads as TGTGCCAGCAGCTCGGGACTAGCGGGGACCTGGGAGCAGTACTTC.

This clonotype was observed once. CDR3 DNA sequence: TGCAGTGCTCAATCCCAGAATACCGGGGAGCTGTTTTTT. This sequence encodes CSAQSQNTGELFF. The rearrangement uses TRBV20-1 and TRBJ2-2, with D unresolved. V gave up 5 bases and J gave up 5 bases, with 12 bases separating them. The CDR3 is 13 residues long. Germline V CDR1 and CDR2: DFQATT, SNEGSKA (reference sequence).

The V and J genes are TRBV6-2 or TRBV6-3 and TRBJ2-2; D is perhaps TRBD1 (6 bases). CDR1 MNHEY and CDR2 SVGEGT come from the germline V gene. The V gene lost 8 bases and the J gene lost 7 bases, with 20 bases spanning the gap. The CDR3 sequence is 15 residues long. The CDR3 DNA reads TGTGCCAGCCGCCCCGTAACAGGGCTTGGCGGGGAGCTGTTTTTT. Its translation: CASRPVTGLGGELFF.

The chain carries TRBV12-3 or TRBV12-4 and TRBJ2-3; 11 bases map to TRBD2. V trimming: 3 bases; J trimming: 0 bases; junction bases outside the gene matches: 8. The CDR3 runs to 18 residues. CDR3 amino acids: CASSLSLAGGQSTDTQYF. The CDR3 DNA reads TGTGCCAGCAGTTTGAGTCTAGCGGGGGGACAAAGCACAGATACGCAGTATTTT.

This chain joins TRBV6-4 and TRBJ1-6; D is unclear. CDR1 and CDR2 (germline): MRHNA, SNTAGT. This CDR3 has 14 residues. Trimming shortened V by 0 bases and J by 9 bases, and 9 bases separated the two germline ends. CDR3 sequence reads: CASSDSPGTSPLHF. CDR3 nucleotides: TGTGCCAGCAGTGACTCTCCAGGAACTTCACCCCTCCACTTT.

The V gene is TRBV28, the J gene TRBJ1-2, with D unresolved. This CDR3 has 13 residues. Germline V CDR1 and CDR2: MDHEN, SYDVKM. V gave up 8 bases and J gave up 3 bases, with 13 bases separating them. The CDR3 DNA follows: TGTGCCAGCCGACGCGGTGGGGACTATGGCTACACCTTC. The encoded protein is CASRRGGDYGYTF.

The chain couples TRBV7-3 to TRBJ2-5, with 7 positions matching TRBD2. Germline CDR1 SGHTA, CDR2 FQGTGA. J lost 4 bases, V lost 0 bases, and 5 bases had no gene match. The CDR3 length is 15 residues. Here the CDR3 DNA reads TGTGCCAGCAGCTTAACCGGGGGGAGTGTAGAGACCCAGTACTTC. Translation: CASSLTGGSVETQYF.

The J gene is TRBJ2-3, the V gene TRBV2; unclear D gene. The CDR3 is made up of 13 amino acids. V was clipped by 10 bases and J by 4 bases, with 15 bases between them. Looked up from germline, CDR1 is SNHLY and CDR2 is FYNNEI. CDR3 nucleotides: TGTGCCACTCACCAGTGGATCGCAGATACGCAGTATTTT. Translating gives CATHQWIADTQYF.

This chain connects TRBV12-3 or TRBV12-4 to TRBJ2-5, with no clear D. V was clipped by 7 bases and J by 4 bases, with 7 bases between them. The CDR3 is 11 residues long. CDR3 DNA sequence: TGTGCCAGCAAACTCTTAGAGACCCAGTACTTC. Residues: CASKLLETQYF.

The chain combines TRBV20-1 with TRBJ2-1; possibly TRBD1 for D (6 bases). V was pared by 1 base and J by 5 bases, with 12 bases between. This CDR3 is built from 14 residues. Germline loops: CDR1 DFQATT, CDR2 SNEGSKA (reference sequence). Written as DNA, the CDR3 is TGCAGTGCTAGAGGGGGCAGGGGTCACAATGAGCAGTTCTTC. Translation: CSARGGRGHNEQFF.

This chain's CDR3 is CASSLEGVNNEQFF. Here the CDR3 DNA reads TGTGCCAGCAGCTTAGAGGGGGTAAACAATGAGCAGTTCTTC. The chain links TRBV7-2 to TRBJ2-1; a weak D match, TRBD1 (6 bases). The ends were cut back, 1 base at V and 5 bases at J, with 9 bases in the middle. Germline V gene data show CDR1 as SGHTA and CDR2 as FQGNSA. CDR3 length: 14 amino acids.

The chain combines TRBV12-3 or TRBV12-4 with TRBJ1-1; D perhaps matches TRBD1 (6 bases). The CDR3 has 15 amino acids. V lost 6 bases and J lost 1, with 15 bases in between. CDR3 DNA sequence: TGTGCCAGCAGACCATTCCGGGACAAGAACACTGAAGCTTTCTTT. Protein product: CASRPFRDKNTEAFF.

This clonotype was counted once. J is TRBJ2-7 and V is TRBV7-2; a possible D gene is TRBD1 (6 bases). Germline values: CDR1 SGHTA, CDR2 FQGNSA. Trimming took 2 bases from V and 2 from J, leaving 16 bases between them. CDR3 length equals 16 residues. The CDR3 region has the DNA TGTGCCAGCAGCTTACATGCAGGGGAACCGACCTACGAGCAGTACTTC. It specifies CASSLHAGEPTYEQYF.

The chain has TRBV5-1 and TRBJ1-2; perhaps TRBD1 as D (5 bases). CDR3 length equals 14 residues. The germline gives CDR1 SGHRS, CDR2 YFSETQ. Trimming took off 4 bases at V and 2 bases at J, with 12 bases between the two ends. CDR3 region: CASSRLTENYGYTF. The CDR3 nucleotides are TGCGCCAGCAGCCGCCTGACAGAAAACTATGGCTACACCTTC.

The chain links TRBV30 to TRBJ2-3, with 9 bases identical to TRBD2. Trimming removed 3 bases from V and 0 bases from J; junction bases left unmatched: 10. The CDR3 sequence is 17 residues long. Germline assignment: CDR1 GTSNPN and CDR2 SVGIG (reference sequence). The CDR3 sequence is CAWSPKGRGGSTDTQYF. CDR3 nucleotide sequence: TGTGCCTGGAGCCCAAAGGGGCGGGGGGGTAGCACAGATACGCAGTATTTT.

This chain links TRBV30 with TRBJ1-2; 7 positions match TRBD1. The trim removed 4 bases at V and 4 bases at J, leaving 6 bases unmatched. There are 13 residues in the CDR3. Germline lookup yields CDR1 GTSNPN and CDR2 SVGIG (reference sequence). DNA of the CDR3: TGTGCCTGGAAGGGACAGAGAGTCTATGGCTACACCTTC. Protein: CAWKGQRVYGYTF. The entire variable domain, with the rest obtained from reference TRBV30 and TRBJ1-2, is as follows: SQTIHQWPATLVQPVGSPLSLECTVEGTSNPNLYWYRQAAGRGLQLLFYSVGIGQISSEVPQNLSASRPQDRQFILSSKKLLLSDSGFYLCAWKGQRVYGYTFGSGTRLTVV.